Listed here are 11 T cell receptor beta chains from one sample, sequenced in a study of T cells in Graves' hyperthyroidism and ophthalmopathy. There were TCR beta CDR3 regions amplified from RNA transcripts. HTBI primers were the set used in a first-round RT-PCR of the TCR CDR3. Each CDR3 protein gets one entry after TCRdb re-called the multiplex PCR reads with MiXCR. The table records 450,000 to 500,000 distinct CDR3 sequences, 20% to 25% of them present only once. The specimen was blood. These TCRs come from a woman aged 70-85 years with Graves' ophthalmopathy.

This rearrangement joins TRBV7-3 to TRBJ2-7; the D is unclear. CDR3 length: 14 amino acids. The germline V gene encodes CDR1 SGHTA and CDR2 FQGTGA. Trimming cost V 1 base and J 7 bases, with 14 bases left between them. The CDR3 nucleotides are TGTGCCAGCAGCTTAATTCACAGCTCCTTTGAGCAGTACTTC. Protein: CASSLIHSSFEQYF.

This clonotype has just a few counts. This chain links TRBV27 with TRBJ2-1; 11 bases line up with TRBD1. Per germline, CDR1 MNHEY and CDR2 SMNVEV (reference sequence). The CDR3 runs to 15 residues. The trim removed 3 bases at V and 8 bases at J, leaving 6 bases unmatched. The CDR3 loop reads CASSLGDRGFHEQFF. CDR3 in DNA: TGTGCCAGCAGTTTGGGGGACAGGGGGTTCCATGAGCAGTTCTTC.

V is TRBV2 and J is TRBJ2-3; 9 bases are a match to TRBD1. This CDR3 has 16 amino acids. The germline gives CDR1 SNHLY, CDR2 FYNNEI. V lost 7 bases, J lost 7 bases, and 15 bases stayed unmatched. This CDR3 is CASTAPGDREINTQYF. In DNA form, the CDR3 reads TGTGCCAGCACTGCCCCAGGGGACAGGGAAATAAATACGCAGTATTTT.

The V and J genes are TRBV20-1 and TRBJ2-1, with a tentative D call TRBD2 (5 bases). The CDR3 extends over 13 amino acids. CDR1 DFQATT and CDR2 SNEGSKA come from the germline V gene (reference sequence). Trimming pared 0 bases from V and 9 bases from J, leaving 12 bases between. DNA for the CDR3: TGCAGTGCTAGAGATCCCGGGATTACTGAGCAGTTCTTC. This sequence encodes CSARDPGITEQFF.

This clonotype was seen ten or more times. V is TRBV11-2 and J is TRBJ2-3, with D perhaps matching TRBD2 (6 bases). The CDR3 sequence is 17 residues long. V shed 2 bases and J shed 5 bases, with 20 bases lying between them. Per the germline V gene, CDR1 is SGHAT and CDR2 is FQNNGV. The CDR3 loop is CASSLSVVGGTLDTQYF. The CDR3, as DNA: TGTGCCAGCAGCTTATCTGTCGTAGGCGGGACGCTAGATACGCAGTATTTT.

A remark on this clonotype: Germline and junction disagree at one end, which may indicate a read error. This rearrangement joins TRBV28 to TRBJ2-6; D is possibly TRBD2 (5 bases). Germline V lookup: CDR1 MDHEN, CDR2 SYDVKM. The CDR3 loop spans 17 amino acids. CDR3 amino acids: CASSQSYAGSGANVLTF. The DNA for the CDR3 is TGCGCCAGCAGCCAAAGCTACGCGGGCTCTGGGGCCAACGTCCTGACTTTC.

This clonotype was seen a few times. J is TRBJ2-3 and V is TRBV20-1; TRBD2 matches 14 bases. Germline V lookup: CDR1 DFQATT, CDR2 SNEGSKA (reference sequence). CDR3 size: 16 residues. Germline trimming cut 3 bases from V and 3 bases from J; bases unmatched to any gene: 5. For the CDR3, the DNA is TGCAGTGCTAGGACTAGCGGGAGGGCTTGGACAGATACGCAGTATTTT. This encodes CSARTSGRAWTDTQYF.

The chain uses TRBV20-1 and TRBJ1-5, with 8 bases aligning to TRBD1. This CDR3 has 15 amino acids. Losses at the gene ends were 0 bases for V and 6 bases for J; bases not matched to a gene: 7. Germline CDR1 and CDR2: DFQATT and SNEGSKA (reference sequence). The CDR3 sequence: CSARDLQGASQPQHF. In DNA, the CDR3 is TGCAGTGCTAGAGATCTGCAGGGGGCGAGTCAGCCCCAGCATTTT.

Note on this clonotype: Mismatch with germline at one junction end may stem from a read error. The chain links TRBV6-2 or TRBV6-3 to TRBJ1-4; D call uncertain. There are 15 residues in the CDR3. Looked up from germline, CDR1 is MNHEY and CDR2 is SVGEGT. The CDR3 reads CASSYSTGANERLFF. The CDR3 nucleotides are TGTGCCAGCAGTTACTCGACGGGTGCTAATGAAAGACTGTTTTTT.

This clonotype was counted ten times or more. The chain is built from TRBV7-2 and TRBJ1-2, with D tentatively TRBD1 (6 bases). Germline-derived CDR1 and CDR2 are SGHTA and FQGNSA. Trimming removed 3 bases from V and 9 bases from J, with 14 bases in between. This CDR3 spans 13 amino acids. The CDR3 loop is CASSLDRTERYTF. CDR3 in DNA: TGTGCCAGCAGCTTGGACAGAACGGAACGCTACACCTTC.

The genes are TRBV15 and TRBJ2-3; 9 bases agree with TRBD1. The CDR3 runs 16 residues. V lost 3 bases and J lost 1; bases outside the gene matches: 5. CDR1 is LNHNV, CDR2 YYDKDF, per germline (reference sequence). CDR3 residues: CATSSGRTGGTDTQYF. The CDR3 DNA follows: TGTGCCACCAGCAGTGGTAGGACAGGGGGCACAGATACGCAGTATTTT.